A selection of T cell receptor beta chains follows, all from one sample in a study of cytomegalovirus exposure and HLA in healthy donors. The data were produced by immunoSEQ multiplex PCR, yet TCRdb's version contains in-frame clones alone and is incomplete. The sample has about 190,000 clones, less than 90% seen once; the top ten hold 0.26%. Source material: PBMCs. These receptors came from a boy between 5 and 17 years old in good health and CMV-seronegative. Each CDR3 is given with its conserved first and last residue. Each record gives: J gene, clone size, V gene, CDR3 protein. Where a row states a size, it is once, few, many or the class of an expanded clone; other rows omit it.

>TRBJ2-1|-|TRBV4-1
CASSLQSGGLSSYNEQFF
>TRBJ2-7|-|TRBV6-5
CASSYRDSTYEQYF
>TRBJ1-5|-|TRBV28
CASRLTGGRGGLEPQHF
>TRBJ2-5|-|TRBV6-1
CASSEAGGGIQETQYF
>TRBJ2-2|-|TRBV27
CASNVVPSGQGAGGELFF
>TRBJ2-4|-|TRBV28
CASSLLQGGNIQYF
>TRBJ2-3|-|TRBV6-1
CASSEAGGRGGWDTQYF
>TRBJ2-1|-|TRBV27
CASIKSNRGGREQFF
>TRBJ2-2|-|TRBV29-1
CSVESSGGVNTGELFF
>TRBJ2-1|-|TRBV11-2
CASSLKSGEQFF
>TRBJ2-3|-|TRBV2
CASSEAQVTSTDTQYF
>TRBJ1-2|-|TRBV6-4
CASSDFGGTNYGYTF
>TRBJ2-1|-|TRBV4-2
CASSQDISGRPLDEQFF
>TRBJ1-1|-|TRBV9
CASSVAGQGTEAFF
>TRBJ2-1|-|TRBV15
CATSRGGTSFEQFF
>TRBJ1-5|-|TRBV5-1
CASSLAVGAQPQHF
>TRBJ2-5|-|TRBV19
CASKPRTSATKETQYF
>TRBJ1-1|-|TRBV29-1
CSVAWPVGEAFF
>TRBJ1-2|-|TRBV5-1
CASSLRWSYGYTF
>TRBJ2-3|-|TRBV4-2
CASSLLAGTDTQYF
>TRBJ1-3|-|TRBV6-1
CASSGQIGQYDGNTIYF
>TRBJ2-5|once|TRBV7-6
CASSLPQETQYF